Sequencing of this T cell receptor beta chain was carried out in a study of blood T cells in healthy people across ages. Study in general: There was about one barcoded beta molecule captured by template switching per two T cells.

Germline V gene data show CDR1 as SNHLY and CDR2 as FYNNEI. V trimming: 4 bases; J trimming: 4 bases; junction bases outside the gene matches: 10. This CDR3 spans 15 amino acids. Per-sample PBMC isolation yielded at least 6.5 million cells. Primers used in a second PCR of roughly 6 to 12 cycles were a sample-barcoded 5' primer and a J-beta primer mix. MiXCR, run by TCRdb on the 5' RACE reads, gives a single entry per CDR3 protein. The sample contains hundreds of thousands of distinct CDR3 sequences, 49% of which appear only once. Sequencing was done on a sample of blood. V gene TRBV2 combines with J gene TRBJ2-7; TRBD1 aligns across 7 bases. The clonotype comes from a woman aged 55-70 years in good health. This CDR3 is CASSVLGTVPYEQYF. The CDR3 DNA reads as TGTGCCAGCAGTGTCCTCGGGACAGTACCTTACGAGCAGTACTTC. The variable domain in full, with the rest retrieved from reference TRBV2 and TRBJ2-7, is EPEVTQTPSHQVTQMGQEVILRCVPISNHLYFYWYRQILGQKVEFLVSFYNNEISEKSEIFDDQFSVERPDGSNFTLKIRSTKLEDSAMYFCASSVLGTVPYEQYFGPGTRLTVT.